Listed below are T cell receptor beta chains from one sample, sequenced in a study of shared clonotypes between healthy human individuals. Assay: immunoSEQ multiplex PCR; the TCRdb copy retains only in-frame clones and omits some. The table records millions of clones, just over 90% of them present only once. The sample comprised naive CD4+ T cells sorted from blood. Every receptor here comes from a man between 18 and 35 years old in good health. Each CDR3 is given with its conserved first and last residue. A D gene is named only where the DNA matches it firmly. Expanded clones get a size class; other rows say once, few or many, or leave the size out.

V gene: TRBV5-6; J gene: TRBJ2-7; D gene: -; clone size: -; CDR3 protein: CASSPPWASNSYEQYF; CDR3 DNA: TGTGCCAGCAGCCCCCCTTGGGCGAGCAATTCCTACGAGCAGTACTTC
V gene: TRBV6-5; J gene: TRBJ2-3; D gene: TRBD2; clone size: -; CDR3 protein: CASSFGTSGIGDTQYF; CDR3 DNA: TGTGCCAGCAGTTTTGGGACTAGCGGGATAGGAGATACGCAGTATTTT
V gene: TRBV18; J gene: TRBJ2-3; D gene: -; clone size: -; CDR3 protein: CASSSPGGTDTQYF; CDR3 DNA: TGTGCCAGCTCAAGTCCAGGGGGCACAGATACGCAGTATTTT
V gene: TRBV7-2; J gene: TRBJ2-5; D gene: -; clone size: -; CDR3 protein: CASSLRGSNQETQYF; CDR3 DNA: TGTGCCAGCAGCTTAAGGGGCAGCAACCAAGAGACCCAGTACTTC
V gene: TRBV5-8; J gene: TRBJ1-1; D gene: -; clone size: -; CDR3 protein: CASSLGRGPTEAFF; CDR3 DNA: TGTGCCAGCAGCTTGGGCCGGGGGCCGACTGAAGCTTTCTTT
V gene: TRBV7-2; J gene: TRBJ2-7; D gene: -; clone size: once; CDR3 protein: CASSLEGSVYEQYF; CDR3 DNA: TGTGCCAGCAGCTTAGAGGGGAGCGTATACGAGCAGTACTTC
V gene: TRBV7-2; J gene: TRBJ1-5; D gene: TRBD1; clone size: -; CDR3 protein: CASSTDRGLGQPQHF; CDR3 DNA: TGTGCCAGCAGCACGGACAGGGGGCTGGGGCAGCCCCAGCATTTT
V gene: TRBV7-9; J gene: TRBJ2-3; D gene: -; clone size: -; CDR3 protein: CASSPRGVGTDTQYF; CDR3 DNA: TGTGCCAGCAGCCCCAGGGGGGTGGGCACAGATACGCAGTATTTT
V gene: TRBV6-1; J gene: TRBJ1-2; D gene: TRBD1; clone size: -; CDR3 protein: CASTGDRGGYGYTF; CDR3 DNA: TGTGCCAGCACCGGGGACAGGGGAGGCTATGGCTACACCTTC
V gene: TRBV5-1; J gene: TRBJ2-3; D gene: TRBD1; clone size: -; CDR3 protein: CASSLGTWTGSTDTQYF; CDR3 DNA: TGCGCCAGCAGCTTGGGTACCTGGACAGGAAGCACAGATACGCAGTATTTT
V gene: TRBV30; J gene: TRBJ1-2; D gene: TRBD1; clone size: -; CDR3 protein: CAWSPGGSGYTF; CDR3 DNA: TGTGCCTGGAGTCCAGGGGGGTCGGGCTACACCTTC
V gene: TRBV20-1; J gene: TRBJ1-2; D gene: -; clone size: once; CDR3 protein: CSATTAAGYTF; CDR3 DNA: TGCAGTGCCACCACAGCCGCTGGCTACACCTTC
V gene: TRBV28; J gene: TRBJ1-3; D gene: TRBD1; clone size: -; CDR3 protein: CASSQQGSGNTIYF; CDR3 DNA: TGTGCCAGCAGCCAACAGGGGTCTGGAAACACCATATATTTT
V gene: TRBV19; J gene: TRBJ2-3; D gene: TRBD1; clone size: -; CDR3 protein: CASSRNPVDRVLSTDTQYF; CDR3 DNA: TGTGCCAGTAGTAGGAATCCCGTTGACAGGGTCCTTAGCACAGATACGCAGTATTTT
V gene: TRBV15; J gene: TRBJ2-7; D gene: -; clone size: -; CDR3 protein: CATSRDRPVSSYEQYF; CDR3 DNA: TGTGCCACCAGCAGAGATCGGCCAGTCAGCTCCTACGAGCAGTACTTC